This TCR beta chain was recorded in a study of regulatory T cells in long-lasting Graves disease. To make TCR beta libraries, researchers used iRepertoire HTBI primers and Arm-PCR of CDR3 regions. TCRdb reprocessed the multiplex PCR reads via MiXCR and lists one record per CDR3 protein. The sample comprises about 470,000 distinct CDR3 sequences, around a fifth of which are singletons, and roughly 7.1% rests with the top ten. Looked up from germline, CDR1 is SGHDT and CDR2 is YYEEEE. The V gene end was trimmed by 4 bases and the J gene end by 3 bases; junction bases not matched to a gene: 4. The CDR3 contains 13 residues. Documented time point: persistent/refractory GD, antithyroid drugs over 5 years with positive TRAb. PBMC RNA served as the TCR library source.

Sequences were derived from peripheral blood mononuclear cells (PBMCs), sampled when the disease was refractory, from a patient treated with antithyroid drugs. The rearrangement uses TRBV5-6 and TRBJ2-7; 7 bases map to TRBD2. This receptor was obtained from a female donor with Graves disease. As DNA, the CDR3 is TGTGCCAGCAGCGGTACTAGCGACTACGAGCAGTACTTC. Its protein is CASSGTSDYEQYF.